A selection of T cell receptor beta chains follows, all from one sample in a study of human T cells and chemical hapten exposure. Using its own MiXCR run on the RACE reads, TCRdb lists one record per CDR3 protein. The table lists more than 70,000 distinct CDR3 sequences, 8.5% of them singletons. The source material was whole blood, sampled in connection with sensitization to the hapten diphenylcyclopropenone (DPC). Receptors originate from a man aged 40-49 years with alopecia areata. Some clones in this sample may be carry-over from other donors' samples. Each CDR3 is given with its conserved first and last residue. A D gene is named only where the DNA matches it firmly. The size field is filled for only some rows; it gives once, few, many or a size class.

TRBV10-3	TRBD1	many	TRBJ1-6	CAISESRGHSPLHF	TGTGCCATCAGTGAGTCGAGGGGGCACTCACCCCTCCACTTT
TRBV25-1	-	few	TRBJ2-7	CASSEDLSSASSSYEQYF	TGTGCCAGCAGTGAAGATCTCTCTAGCGCTTCAAGCTCCTACGAGCAGTACTTC
TRBV5-1	-	few	TRBJ1-4	CASSLGSTNEKLFF	TGCGCCAGCAGCTTAGGGTCAACTAATGAAAAACTGTTTTTT
TRBV6-2/TRBV6-3	TRBD2	few	TRBJ2-4	CASRTGLAGVNIQYF	TGTGCCAGCAGGACGGGACTAGCGGGAGTCAACATTCAGTACTTC
TRBV4-1	-	many	TRBJ1-2	CASSQGQDTMLGYTF	TGCGCCAGCAGCCAAGGACAGGACACTATGTTGGGCTACACCTTC
TRBV20-1	-	few	TRBJ2-7	CSASGSTHEQYF	TGCAGTGCTAGCGGGAGTACCCACGAGCAGTACTTC
TRBV29-1	TRBD1	many	TRBJ1-1	CSVEDPDRGAFF	TGCAGCGTTGAAGATCCCGACAGGGGAGCTTTCTTT
TRBV11-2	TRBD2	-	TRBJ2-7	CASSLAVSSGYYEQYF	TGTGCCAGCAGCTTAGCGGTGTCTAGCGGATACTACGAGCAGTACTTC
TRBV4-3	TRBD2	many	TRBJ2-3	CASGTTYTDTQYF	TGCGCCAGCGGGACTACCTACACAGATACGCAGTATTTT
TRBV12-3/TRBV12-4	-	few	TRBJ2-1	CASSPPPASLYNEQFF	TGTGCCAGCAGCCCCCCGCCCGCCTCCCTCTACAATGAGCAGTTCTTC
TRBV18	TRBD2	-	TRBJ2-7	CASSPGWEGLDRPYEQYF	TGTGCCAGCTCACCAGGTTGGGAGGGACTAGATCGTCCCTACGAGCAGTACTTC
TRBV7-9	TRBD1	-	TRBJ2-4	CASSLEQGAEYF	TGTGCCAGCAGCCTGGAACAGGGGGCAGAGTACTTC
TRBV6-5	-	few	TRBJ1-1	CAAETATRTEAFF	TGTGCCGCAGAGACGGCAACTCGGACTGAAGCTTTCTTT
TRBV7-9	-	many	TRBJ2-3	CASSLETDTQYF	TGTGCCAGCAGCTTAGAGACAGATACGCAGTATTTT
TRBV28	-	many	TRBJ2-3	CASAIRSWADTQYF	TGTGCCAGCGCCATACGCAGTTGGGCAGATACGCAGTATTTT
TRBV6-5	TRBD1	few	TRBJ2-2	CASSYALGTGRTGELFF	TGTGCCAGCAGTTACGCCCTGGGGACAGGAAGAACCGGGGAGCTGTTTTTT
TRBV6-2/TRBV6-3	-	few	TRBJ1-5	CASSDSQPQHF	TGTGCCAGCAGCGACAGTCAGCCCCAGCATTTT
TRBV2	TRBD2	few	TRBJ2-2	CASSERGEGELFF	TGTGCCAGCAGTGAGCGGGGGGAAGGGGAGCTGTTTTTT
TRBV18	-	many	TRBJ1-1	CASSPPFGRVNTEAFF	TGTGCCAGCTCACCACCCTTTGGAAGGGTGAACACTGAAGCTTTCTTT
TRBV9	TRBD2	few	TRBJ2-3	CASSVVAGSTDTQYF	TGTGCCAGCAGCGTAGTAGCGGGGAGCACAGATACGCAGTATTTT
TRBV2	TRBD1	few	TRBJ1-1	CASSLYGTANTEAFF	TGTGCCAGCAGTCTATATGGGACAGCCAACACTGAAGCTTTCTTT
TRBV20-1	-	-	TRBJ2-4	CSAKTAKAKNIQYF	TGCAGTGCGAAAACAGCTAAGGCCAAAAACATTCAGTACTTC
TRBV14	TRBD2	-	TRBJ2-7	CASSQGGGKQYF	TGTGCCAGCAGCCAAGGCGGGGGGAAGCAGTACTTC
TRBV2	-	few	TRBJ1-5	CASSDKQPQHF	TGTGCCAGCAGCGACAAGCAGCCCCAGCATTTT
TRBV7-3	TRBD1	-	TRBJ2-5	CASSRTGDQETQYF	TGTGCCAGCAGCCGGACAGGAGACCAAGAGACCCAGTACTTC
TRBV4-3	TRBD2	few	TRBJ2-1	CASSLGTRSHNEQFF	TGCGCCAGCAGCCTAGGGACTAGGTCCCACAATGAGCAGTTCTTC
TRBV27	TRBD2	few	TRBJ2-3	CASSLRQGTSVLTDTQYF	TGTGCCAGCAGTTTGAGACAGGGGACTAGCGTACTCACAGATACGCAGTATTTT
TRBV27	-	-	TRBJ2-3	CASSRTATDTQYF	TGTGCCAGCAGCCGGACCGCCACAGATACGCAGTATTTT
TRBV28	-	-	TRBJ2-5	CASSWGGQETQYF	TGTGCCAGCAGTTGGGGAGGCCAAGAGACCCAGTACTTC
TRBV9	TRBD2	few	TRBJ2-7	CASSVAGTSSYEQYF	TGTGCCAGCAGCGTAGCCGGGACTAGTTCCTACGAGCAGTACTTC
TRBV13	TRBD1	-	TRBJ2-1	CASSLALWTGSYNEQFF	TGTGCCAGCAGCTTAGCTCTTTGGACAGGGTCCTACAATGAGCAGTTCTTC
TRBV2	-	few	TRBJ2-2	CASSERADRGAGELFF	TGTGCCAGCAGTGAAAGGGCGGACAGAGGGGCCGGGGAGCTGTTTTTT
TRBV7-8	-	few	TRBJ2-3	CASRQPLDGGSTDTQYF	TGTGCCAGCAGACAACCCTTAGACGGGGGTAGCACAGATACGCAGTATTTT